This T cell receptor (beta chain) appears in the sequencing data of a study of spatial heterogeneity in lung cancer. The CDR3 spans 13 residues. V was clipped by 4 bases and J by 4 bases, with 7 bases between them. TCRdb processed the 5' RACE reads anew with MiXCR; each CDR3 protein has one entry. The sample yields hundreds of distinct CDR3 sequences, more than 5.5% seen once. Broader study findings: The estimated TCR-seq coverage of tumor T cells amounted to roughly 7% when looking at alpha chains and 13% when looking at beta chains. Mutation tallies in tumors tracked expanded intratumoral alpha and beta TCR counts.

This clonotype rates as large. The antigen remains unidentified. This beta chain came through as a stray read in a library set up for alpha chains, and its size says little. As for time point: sample taken at primary tumor resection. Sequencing was performed on whole RNA extracted from tumor and nontumor lung tissue, or from frozen PBMC, and the material was left unsorted. Material: lung tumor tissue, obtained at surgery. This sequence was found in a female donor with early-stage non-small cell lung cancer. This chain connects TRBV12-3 or TRBV12-4 to TRBJ2-2; D remains unclear. CDR3 nucleotide sequence: TGTGCCAGCAGTTCCGACGGCACCGGGGAGCTGTTTTTT. It codes for CASSSDGTGELFF.